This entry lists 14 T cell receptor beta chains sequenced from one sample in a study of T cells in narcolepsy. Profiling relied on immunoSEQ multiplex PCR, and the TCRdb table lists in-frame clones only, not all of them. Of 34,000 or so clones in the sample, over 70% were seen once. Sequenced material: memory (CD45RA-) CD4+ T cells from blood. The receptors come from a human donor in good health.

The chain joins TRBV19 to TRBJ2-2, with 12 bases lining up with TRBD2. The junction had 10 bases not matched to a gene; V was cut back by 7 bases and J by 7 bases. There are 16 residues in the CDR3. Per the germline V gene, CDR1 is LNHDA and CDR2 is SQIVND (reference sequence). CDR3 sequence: CASTPTSGSWVGELFF. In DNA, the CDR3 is TGTGCCAGTACTCCGACTAGCGGGAGTTGGGTCGGGGAGCTGTTTTTT.

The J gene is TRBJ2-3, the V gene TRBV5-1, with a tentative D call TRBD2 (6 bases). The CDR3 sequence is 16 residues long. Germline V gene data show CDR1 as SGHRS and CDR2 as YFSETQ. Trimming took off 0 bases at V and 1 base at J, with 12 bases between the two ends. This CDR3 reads CASSLGLARRTDTQYF. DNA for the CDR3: TGCGCCAGCAGCTTGGGTCTAGCGCGACGCACAGATACGCAGTATTTT.

CDR3 DNA: TGTGCCAGCAGTCCGGACAGGGTACCTTCTCTAACCAAAAACATTCAGTACTTC. Amino acids: CASSPDRVPSLTKNIQYF. J is TRBJ2-4 and V is TRBV27; 8 bases agree with TRBD1. Trimming at V came to 5 bases and at J to 2 bases, leaving 14 bases not matched to a gene. This CDR3 contains 18 residues. CDR1 and CDR2 (germline): MNHEY, SMNVEV (reference sequence).

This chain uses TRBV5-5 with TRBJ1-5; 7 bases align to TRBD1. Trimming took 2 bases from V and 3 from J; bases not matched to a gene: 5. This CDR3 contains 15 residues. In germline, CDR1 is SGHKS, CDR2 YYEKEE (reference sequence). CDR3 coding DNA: TGTGCCAGCAGCTTCGGGACAGCTTACAATCAGCCCCAGCATTTT. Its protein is CASSFGTAYNQPQHF.

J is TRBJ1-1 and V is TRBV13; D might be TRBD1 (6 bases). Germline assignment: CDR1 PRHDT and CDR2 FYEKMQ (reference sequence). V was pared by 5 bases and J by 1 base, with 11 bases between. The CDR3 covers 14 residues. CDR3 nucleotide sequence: TGTGCCAGCAGCGGCGGACAGACGAACACTGAAGCTTTCTTT. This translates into CASSGGQTNTEAFF.

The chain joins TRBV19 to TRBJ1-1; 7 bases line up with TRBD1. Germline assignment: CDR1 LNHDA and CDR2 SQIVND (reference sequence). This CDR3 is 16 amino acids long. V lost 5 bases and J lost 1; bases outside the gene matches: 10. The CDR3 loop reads CASSAGQLLTNTEAFF. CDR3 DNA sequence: TGTGCCAGTAGTGCGGGACAGCTACTAACGAACACTGAAGCTTTCTTT.

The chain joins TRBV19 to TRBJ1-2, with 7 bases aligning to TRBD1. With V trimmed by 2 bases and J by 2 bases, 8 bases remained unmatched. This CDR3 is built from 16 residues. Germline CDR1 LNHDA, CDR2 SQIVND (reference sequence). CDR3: CASSIRRQGLNYGYTF. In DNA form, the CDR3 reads TGTGCCAGTAGTATAAGGAGACAGGGACTGAACTATGGCTACACCTTC.

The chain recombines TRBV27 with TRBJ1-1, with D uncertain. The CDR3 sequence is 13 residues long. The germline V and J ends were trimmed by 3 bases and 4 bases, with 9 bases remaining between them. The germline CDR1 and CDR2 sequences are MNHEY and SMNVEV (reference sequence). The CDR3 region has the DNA TGTGCCAGCAGTTTCGGAAAGCGCACTGAAGCTTTCTTT. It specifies CASSFGKRTEAFF.

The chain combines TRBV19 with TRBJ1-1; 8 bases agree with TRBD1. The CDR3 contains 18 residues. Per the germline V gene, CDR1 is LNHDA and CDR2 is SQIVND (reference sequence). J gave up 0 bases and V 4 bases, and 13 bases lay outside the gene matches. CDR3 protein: CASSTNNPGQGMNTEAFF. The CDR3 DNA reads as TGTGCCAGTAGTACCAACAACCCTGGACAGGGCATGAACACTGAAGCTTTCTTT.

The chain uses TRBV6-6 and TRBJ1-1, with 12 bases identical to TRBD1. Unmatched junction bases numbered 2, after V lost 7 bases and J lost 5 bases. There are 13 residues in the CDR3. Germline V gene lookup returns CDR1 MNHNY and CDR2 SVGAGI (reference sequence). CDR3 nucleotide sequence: TGTGCCAGCACGGGACAGGGGGCGACTGAAGCTTTCTTT. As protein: CASTGQGATEAFF.

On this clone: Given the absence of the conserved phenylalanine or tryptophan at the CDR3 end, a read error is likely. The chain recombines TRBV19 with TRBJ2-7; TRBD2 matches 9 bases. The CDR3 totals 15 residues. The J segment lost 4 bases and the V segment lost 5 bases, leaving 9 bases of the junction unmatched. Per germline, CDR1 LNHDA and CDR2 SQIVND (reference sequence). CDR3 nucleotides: TGTGCCAGTAGTCGCAGCTGGACTAGCGATTACGAGCAGTACCTC. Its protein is CASSRSWTSDYEQYL.

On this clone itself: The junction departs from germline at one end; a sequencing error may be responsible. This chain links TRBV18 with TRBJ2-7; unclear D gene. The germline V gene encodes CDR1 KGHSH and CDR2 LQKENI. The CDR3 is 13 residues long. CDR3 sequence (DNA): TGTGCCAGCCCACCACCAGTTACCTACGAGCAGTACTTC. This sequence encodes CASPPPVTYEQYF.

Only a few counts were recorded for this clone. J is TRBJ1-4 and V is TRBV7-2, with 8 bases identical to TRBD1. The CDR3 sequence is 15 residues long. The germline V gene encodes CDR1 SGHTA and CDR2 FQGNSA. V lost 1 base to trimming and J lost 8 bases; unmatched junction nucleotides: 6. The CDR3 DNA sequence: TGTGCCAGCAGCTTAGGGACAGGGACTTGGGAAAAACTGTTTTTT. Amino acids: CASSLGTGTWEKLFF.

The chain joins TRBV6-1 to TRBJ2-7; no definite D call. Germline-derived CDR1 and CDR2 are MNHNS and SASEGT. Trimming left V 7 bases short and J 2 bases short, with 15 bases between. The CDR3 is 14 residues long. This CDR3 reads CASTSAGRAYEQYF. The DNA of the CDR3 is TGTGCCAGCACGTCGGCAGGCAGAGCCTACGAGCAGTACTTC.